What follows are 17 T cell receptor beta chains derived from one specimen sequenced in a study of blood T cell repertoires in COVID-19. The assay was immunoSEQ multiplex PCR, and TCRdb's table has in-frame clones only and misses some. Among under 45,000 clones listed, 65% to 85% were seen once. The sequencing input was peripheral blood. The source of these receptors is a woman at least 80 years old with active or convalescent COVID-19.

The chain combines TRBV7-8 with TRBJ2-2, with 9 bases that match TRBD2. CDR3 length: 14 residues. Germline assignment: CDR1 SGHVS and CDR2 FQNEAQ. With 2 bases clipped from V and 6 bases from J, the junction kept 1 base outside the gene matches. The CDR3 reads CASSLSGGPGELFF. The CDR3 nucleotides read TGTGCCAGCAGCTTAAGCGGGGGGCCCGGGGAGCTGTTTTTT.

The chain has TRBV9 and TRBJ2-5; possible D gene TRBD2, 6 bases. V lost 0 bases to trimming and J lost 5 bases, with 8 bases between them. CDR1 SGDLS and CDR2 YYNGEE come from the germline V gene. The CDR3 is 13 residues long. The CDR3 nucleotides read TGTGCCAGCAGCGTAGGTGGGGGGGAGACCCAGTACTTC. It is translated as CASSVGGGETQYF.

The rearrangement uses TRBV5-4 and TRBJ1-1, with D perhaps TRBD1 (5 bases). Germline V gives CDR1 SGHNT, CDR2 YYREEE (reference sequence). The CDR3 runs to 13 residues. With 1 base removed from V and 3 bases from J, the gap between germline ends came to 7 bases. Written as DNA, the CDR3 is TGTGCCAGCAGCTTGACAGGAGACACTGAAGCTTTCTTT. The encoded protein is CASSLTGDTEAFF.

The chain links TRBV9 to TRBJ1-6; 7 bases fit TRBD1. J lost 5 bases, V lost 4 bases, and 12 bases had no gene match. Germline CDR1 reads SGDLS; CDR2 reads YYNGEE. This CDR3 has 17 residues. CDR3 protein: CASSQTADRNDNSPLHF. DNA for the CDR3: TGTGCCAGCAGCCAAACAGCGGACAGGAACGATAATTCACCCCTCCACTTT. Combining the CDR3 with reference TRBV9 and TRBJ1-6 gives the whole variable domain DSGVTQTPKHLITATGQRVTLRCSPRSGDLSVYWYQQSLDQGLQFLIQYYNGEERAKGNILERFSAQQFPDLHSELNLSSLELGDSALYFCASSQTADRNDNSPLHFGNGTRLTVT.

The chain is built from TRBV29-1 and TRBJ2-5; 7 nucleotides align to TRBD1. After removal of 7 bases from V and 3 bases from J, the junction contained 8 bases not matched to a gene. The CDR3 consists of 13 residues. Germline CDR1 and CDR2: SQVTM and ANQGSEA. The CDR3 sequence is CSGTGQLKETQYF. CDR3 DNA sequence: TGCAGCGGCACGGGACAGTTAAAAGAGACCCAGTACTTC.

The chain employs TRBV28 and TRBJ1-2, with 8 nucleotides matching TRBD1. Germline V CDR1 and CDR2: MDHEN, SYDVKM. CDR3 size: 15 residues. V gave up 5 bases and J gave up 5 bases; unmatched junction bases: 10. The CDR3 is CASSKRTGLLYGYTF. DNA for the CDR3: TGTGCCAGCAGTAAGAGGACAGGGCTACTATATGGCTACACCTTC.

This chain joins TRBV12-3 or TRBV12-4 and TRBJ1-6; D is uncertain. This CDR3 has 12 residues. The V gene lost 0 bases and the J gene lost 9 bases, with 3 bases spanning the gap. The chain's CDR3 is CASSLARSPLHF. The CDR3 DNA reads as TGTGCCAGCAGTTTAGCGCGTTCACCCCTCCACTTT.

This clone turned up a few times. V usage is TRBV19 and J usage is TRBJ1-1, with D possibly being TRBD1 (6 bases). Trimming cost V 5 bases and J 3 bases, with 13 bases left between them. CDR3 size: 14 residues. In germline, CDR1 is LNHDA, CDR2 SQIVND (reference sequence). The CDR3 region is CASSLQGSYTEAFF. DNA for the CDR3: TGTGCCAGTAGTTTACAGGGTTCCTACACTGAAGCTTTCTTT.

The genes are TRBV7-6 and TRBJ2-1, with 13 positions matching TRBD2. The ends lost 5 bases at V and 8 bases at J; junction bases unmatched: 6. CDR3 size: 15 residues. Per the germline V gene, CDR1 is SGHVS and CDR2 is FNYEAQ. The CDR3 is CASSRGLAGEDEQFF. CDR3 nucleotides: TGTGCCAGCAGCCGAGGACTAGCGGGAGAAGATGAGCAGTTCTTC.

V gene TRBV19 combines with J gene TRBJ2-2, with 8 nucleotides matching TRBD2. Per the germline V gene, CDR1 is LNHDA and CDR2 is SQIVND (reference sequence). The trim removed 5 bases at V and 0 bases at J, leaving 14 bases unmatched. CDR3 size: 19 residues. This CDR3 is CASSPRKGGAGANTGELFF. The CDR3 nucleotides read TGTGCCAGTAGTCCCCGCAAGGGGGGAGCGGGAGCGAACACCGGGGAGCTGTTTTTT.

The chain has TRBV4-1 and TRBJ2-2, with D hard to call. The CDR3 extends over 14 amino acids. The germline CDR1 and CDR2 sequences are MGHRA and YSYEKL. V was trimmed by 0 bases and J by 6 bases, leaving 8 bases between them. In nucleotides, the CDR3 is TGCGCCAGCAGCCAAGAATATGGCCCCGGGGAGCTGTTTTTT. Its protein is CASSQEYGPGELFF.

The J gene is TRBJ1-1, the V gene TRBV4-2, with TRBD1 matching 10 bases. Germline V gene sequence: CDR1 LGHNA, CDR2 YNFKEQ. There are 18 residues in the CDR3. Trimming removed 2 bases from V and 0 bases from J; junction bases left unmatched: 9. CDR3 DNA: TGTGCCAGCAGCCAACATAGATCCGGGACAGGGGTGAACACTGAAGCTTTCTTT. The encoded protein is CASSQHRSGTGVNTEAFF.

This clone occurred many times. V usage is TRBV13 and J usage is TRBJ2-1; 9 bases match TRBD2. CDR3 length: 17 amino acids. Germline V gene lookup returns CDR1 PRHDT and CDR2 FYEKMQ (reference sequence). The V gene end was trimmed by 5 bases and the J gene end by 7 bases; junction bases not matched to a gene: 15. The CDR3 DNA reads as TGTGCCAGCAGCGCCACACCATGGACTAGCGCAAGTAATGAGCAGTTCTTC. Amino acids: CASSATPWTSASNEQFF.

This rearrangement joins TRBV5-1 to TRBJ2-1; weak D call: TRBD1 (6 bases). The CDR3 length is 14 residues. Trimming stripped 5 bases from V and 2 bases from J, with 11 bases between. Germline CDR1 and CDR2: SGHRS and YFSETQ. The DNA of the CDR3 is TGCGCCAGCAGTAGGGACATCGCCTACAATGAGCAGTTCTTC. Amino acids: CASSRDIAYNEQFF.

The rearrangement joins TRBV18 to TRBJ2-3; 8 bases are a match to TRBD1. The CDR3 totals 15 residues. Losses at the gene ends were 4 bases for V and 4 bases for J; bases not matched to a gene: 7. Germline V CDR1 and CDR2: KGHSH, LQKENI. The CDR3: CASSLQGGPPDTQYF. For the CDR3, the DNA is TGTGCCAGCTCACTACAGGGGGGCCCCCCAGATACGCAGTATTTT.

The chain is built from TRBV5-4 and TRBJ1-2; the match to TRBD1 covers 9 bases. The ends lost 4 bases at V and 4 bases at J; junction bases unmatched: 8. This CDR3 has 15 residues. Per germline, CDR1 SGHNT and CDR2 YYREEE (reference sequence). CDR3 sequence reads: CASSLRDRERYGYTF. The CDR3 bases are TGTGCCAGCAGCCTCCGGGACAGGGAACGCTATGGCTACACCTTC.

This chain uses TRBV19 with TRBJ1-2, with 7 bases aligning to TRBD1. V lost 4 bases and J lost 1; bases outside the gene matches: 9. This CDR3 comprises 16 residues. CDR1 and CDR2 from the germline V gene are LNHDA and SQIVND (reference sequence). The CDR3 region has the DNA TGTGCCAGTAGTACCGTTTCGAGACAGGGTAACTATGGCTACACCTTC. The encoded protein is CASSTVSRQGNYGYTF.